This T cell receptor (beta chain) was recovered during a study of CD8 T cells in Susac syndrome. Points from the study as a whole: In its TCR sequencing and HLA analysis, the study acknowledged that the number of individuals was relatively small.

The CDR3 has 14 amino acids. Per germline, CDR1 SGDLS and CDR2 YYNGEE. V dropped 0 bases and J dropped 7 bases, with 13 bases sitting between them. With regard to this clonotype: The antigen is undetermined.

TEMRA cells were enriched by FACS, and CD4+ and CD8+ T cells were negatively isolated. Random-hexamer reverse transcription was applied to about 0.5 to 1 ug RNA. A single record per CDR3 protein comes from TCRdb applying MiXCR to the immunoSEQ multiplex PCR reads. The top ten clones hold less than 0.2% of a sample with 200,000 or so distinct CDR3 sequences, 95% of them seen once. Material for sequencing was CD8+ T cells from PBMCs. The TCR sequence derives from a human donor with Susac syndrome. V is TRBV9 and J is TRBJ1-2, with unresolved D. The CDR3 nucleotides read TGTGCCAGCAGCGTAGAGTCAGCTGGAGGTGGCTACACCTTC. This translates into CASSVESAGGGYTF.